This paragraph reports one T cell receptor (beta chain). Its antigen is currently unknown. The treatment: oral pan-JAK inhibitor, 5-10 mg twice daily. It was from alopecia areata patients that lesional scalp punch biopsies and peripheral blood were collected. This sample is drawn from a study of CD8+ T cells in alopecia areata. Background on the study: Treated patients were scored for severity by percent of scalp affected. Study conclusions and caveats: Among the top 100, expanded CD8+ clones were significantly decreased by tofacitinib, as was scalp clonality. Higher clonality and more expanded CD8+ clones appeared in lesional than normal scalp.

This CDR3 comprises 16 residues. CDR1 and CDR2 (germline): SGHRS, YFSETQ. The germline V and J ends were trimmed by 3 bases and 9 bases, with 22 bases remaining between them. As the sequencing template, cDNA was produced by extracting RNA and reverse transcribing it. Method: immunoSEQ multiplex PCR; TCRdb's copy keeps in-frame clones and lacks some. The sample consists of fewer than 250,000 clones, more than 55% of them appearing once. The chain is built from TRBV5-1 and TRBJ2-1, with D perhaps TRBD2 (5 bases). Here the sequenced sample was CD4+ T cells sorted from blood, taken at week 49, from a patient treated with tofacitinib. This TCR was recovered from a human donor with alopecia areata. In DNA form, the CDR3 reads TGCGCCAGCAGCTCCTATGGCGATGGGGAGTTTAGTGAGCAGTTCTTC. This translates into CASSSYGDGEFSEQFF.